This T cell receptor (beta chain) was identified during a study of early T cells in non-severe SARS-CoV-2 infection. TCRdb processed the 5' RACE reads anew with MiXCR; each CDR3 protein has one entry. The sample has about 83,000 distinct CDR3 sequences, roughly 10% seen once. Germline V CDR1 and CDR2: MNHNS, SASEGT. This CDR3 comprises 15 residues. Unmatched junction bases numbered 5, after V lost 2 bases and J lost 5 bases. This clonotype was seen more than once but under ten times. The rearrangement links TRBV6-1 to TRBJ1-5; TRBD1 aligns across 8 bases. The clonotype was recovered from an adult who was a healthcare worker with PCR-confirmed SARS-CoV-2 infection or an uninfected control (not recorded which). This specimen was whole blood, taken at baseline. CDR3 sequence reads: CASSEITGGYQPQHF. Here the CDR3 DNA reads TGTGCCAGCAGTGAAATAACAGGGGGATATCAGCCCCAGCATTTT.